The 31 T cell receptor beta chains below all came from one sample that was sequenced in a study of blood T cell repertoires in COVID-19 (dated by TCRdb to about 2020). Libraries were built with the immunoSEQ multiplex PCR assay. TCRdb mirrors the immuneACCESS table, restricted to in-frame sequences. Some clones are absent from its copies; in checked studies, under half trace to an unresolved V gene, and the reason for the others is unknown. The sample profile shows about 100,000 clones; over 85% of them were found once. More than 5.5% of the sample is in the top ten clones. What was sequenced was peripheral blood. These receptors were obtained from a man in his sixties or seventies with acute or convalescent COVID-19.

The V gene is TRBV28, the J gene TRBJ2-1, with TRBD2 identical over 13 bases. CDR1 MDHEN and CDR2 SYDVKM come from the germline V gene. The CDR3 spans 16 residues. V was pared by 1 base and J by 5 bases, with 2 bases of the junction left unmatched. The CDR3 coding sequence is TGTGCCAGCAGTTTATACGGGACTAGCGGGGACAATGAGCAGTTCTTC. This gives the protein CASSLYGTSGDNEQFF.

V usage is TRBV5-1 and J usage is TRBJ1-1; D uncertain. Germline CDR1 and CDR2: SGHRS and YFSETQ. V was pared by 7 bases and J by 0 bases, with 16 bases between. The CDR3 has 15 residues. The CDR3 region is CASRPSPVMNTEAFF. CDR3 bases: TGCGCCAGCCGTCCTTCACCGGTCATGAACACTGAAGCTTTCTTT.

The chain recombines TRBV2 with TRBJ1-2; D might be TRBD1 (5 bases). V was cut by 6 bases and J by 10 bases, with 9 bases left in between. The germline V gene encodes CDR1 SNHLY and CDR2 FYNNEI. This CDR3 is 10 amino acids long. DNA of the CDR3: TGTGCCAGCAGGGGGGGATTCTACACCTTC. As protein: CASRGGFYTF.

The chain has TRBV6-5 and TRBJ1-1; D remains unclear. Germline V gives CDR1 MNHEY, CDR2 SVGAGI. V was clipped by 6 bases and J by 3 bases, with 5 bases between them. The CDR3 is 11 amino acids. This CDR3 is CASSGDTEAFF. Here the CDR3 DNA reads TGTGCCAGCAGCGGGGACACTGAAGCTTTCTTT.

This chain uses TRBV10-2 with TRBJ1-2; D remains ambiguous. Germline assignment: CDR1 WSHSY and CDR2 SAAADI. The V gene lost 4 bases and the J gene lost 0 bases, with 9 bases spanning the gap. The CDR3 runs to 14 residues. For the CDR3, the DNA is TGCGCCAGCAGTGCCTTCACTACTAACTATGGCTACACCTTC. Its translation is CASSAFTTNYGYTF.

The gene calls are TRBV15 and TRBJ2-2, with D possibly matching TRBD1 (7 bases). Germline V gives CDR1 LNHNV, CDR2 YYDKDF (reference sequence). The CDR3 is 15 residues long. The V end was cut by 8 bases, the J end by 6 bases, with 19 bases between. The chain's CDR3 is CATAGQPGKPGELFF. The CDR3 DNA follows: TGTGCCACCGCGGGACAGCCCGGGAAACCCGGGGAGCTGTTTTTT.

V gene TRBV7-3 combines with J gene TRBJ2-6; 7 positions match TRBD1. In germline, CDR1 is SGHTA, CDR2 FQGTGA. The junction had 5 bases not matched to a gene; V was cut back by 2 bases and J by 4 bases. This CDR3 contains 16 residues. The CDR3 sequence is CASSLATGTGANVLTF. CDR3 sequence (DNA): TGTGCCAGCAGCTTAGCGACAGGGACCGGGGCCAACGTCCTGACTTTC.

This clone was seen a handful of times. The DNA of the CDR3 is TGCAGCGTTGAATTGCTGGGACTGAGGTCACCCCTCCACTTT. Residues: CSVELLGLRSPLHF. J is TRBJ1-6 and V is TRBV29-1, with D possibly being TRBD1 (5 bases). CDR1 and CDR2 (germline): SQVTM, ANQGSEA. The CDR3 is made up of 14 amino acids. The ends were cut back, 2 bases at V and 10 bases at J, with 15 bases in the middle. The entire variable domain, with the rest obtained from reference TRBV29-1 and TRBJ1-6, is as follows: SAVISQKPSRDICQRGTSLTIQCQVDSQVTMMFWYRQQPGQSLTLIATANQGSEATYESGFVIDKFPISRPNLTFSTLTVSNMSPEDSSIYLCSVELLGLRSPLHFGNGTRLTVT.

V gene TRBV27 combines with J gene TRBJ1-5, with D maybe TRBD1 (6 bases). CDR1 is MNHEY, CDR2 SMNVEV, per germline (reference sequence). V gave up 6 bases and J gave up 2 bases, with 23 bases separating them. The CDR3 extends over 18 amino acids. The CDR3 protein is CASRPTGSNFVGNQPQHF. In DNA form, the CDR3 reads TGTGCCAGCAGGCCTACAGGGTCTAATTTTGTGGGCAATCAGCCCCAGCATTTT.

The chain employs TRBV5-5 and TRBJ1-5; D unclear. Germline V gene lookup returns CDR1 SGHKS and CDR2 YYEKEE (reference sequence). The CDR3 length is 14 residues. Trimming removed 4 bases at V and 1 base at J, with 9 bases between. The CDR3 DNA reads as TGTGCCAGCAGCGAGAGCGGGAGCAATCAGCCCCAGCATTTT. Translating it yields CASSESGSNQPQHF.

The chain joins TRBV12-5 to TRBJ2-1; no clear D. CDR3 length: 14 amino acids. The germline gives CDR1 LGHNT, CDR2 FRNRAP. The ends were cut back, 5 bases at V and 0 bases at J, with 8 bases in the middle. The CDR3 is CASGEGGSYNEQFF. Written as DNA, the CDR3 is TGTGCTAGTGGTGAAGGCGGCTCCTACAATGAGCAGTTCTTC.

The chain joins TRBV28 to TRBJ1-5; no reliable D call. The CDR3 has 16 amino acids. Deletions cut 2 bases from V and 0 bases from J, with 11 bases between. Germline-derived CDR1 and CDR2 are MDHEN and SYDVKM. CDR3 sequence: CASSLPNGYSNQPQHF. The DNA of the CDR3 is TGTGCCAGCAGTTTACCCAACGGGTATAGCAATCAGCCCCAGCATTTT.

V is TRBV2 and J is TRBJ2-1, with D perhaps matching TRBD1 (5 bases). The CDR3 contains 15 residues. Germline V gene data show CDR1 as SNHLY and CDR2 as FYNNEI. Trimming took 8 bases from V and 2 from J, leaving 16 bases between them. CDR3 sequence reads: CASFPQQGPYNEQFF. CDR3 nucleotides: TGTGCCAGCTTCCCCCAGCAGGGCCCCTACAATGAGCAGTTCTTC.

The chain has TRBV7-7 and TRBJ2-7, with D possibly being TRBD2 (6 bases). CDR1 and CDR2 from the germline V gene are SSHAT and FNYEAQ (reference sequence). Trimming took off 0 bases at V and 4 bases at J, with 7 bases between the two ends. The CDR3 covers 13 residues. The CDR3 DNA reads TGTGCCAGCAGCTTAGCGGGGGGATACGAGCAGTACTTC. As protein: CASSLAGGYEQYF.

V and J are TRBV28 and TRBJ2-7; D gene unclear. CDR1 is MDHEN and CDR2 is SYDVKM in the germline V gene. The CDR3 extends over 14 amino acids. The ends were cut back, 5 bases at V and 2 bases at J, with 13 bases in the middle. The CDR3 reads CASSQDDNAYEQYF. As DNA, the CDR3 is TGTGCCAGCAGTCAAGATGACAATGCCTACGAGCAGTACTTC.

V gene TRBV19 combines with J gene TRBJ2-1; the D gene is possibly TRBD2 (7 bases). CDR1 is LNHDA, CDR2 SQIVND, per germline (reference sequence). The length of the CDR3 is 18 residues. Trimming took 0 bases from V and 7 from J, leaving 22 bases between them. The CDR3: CASSIDVGDGGRWNEQFF. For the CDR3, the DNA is TGTGCCAGTAGTATAGATGTGGGTGACGGGGGGCGTTGGAATGAGCAGTTCTTC. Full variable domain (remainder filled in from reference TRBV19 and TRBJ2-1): DGGITQSPKYLFRKEGQNVTLSCEQNLNHDAMYWYRQDPGQGLRLIYYSQIVNDFQKGDIAEGYSVSREKKESFPLTVTSAQKNPTAFYLCASSIDVGDGGRWNEQFFGPGTRLTVL.

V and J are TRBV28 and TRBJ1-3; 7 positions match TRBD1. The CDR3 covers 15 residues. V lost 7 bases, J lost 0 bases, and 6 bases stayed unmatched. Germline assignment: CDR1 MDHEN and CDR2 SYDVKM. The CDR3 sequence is CASTTGTASGNTIYF. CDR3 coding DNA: TGTGCCAGCACCACCGGGACAGCCTCTGGAAACACCATATATTTT.

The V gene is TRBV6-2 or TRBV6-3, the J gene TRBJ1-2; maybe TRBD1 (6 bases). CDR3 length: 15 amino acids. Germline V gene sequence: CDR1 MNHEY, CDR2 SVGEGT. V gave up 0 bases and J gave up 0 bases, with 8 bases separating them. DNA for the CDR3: TGTGCCAGCAGTTACTCGGGGGGGCCTAACTATGGCTACACCTTC. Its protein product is CASSYSGGPNYGYTF.

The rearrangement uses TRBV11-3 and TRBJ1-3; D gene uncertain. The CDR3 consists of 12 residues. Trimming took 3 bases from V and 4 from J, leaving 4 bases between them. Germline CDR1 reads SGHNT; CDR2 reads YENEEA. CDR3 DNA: TGTGCCAGCAGCTTCATCGGAAACACCATATATTTT. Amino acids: CASSFIGNTIYF. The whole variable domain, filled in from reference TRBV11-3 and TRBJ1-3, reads EAGVVQSPRYKIIEKKQPVAFWCNPISGHNTLYWYLQNLGQGPELLIRYENEEAVDDSQLPKDRFSAERLKGVDSTLKIQPAELGDSAVYLCASSFIGNTIYFGEGSWLTVV.

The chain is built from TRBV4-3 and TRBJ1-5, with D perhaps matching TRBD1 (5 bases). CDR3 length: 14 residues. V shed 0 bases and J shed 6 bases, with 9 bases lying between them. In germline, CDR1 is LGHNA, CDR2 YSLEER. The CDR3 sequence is CASSQDIGGQPQHF. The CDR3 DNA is TGCGCCAGCAGCCAAGATATCGGGGGTCAGCCCCAGCATTTT.

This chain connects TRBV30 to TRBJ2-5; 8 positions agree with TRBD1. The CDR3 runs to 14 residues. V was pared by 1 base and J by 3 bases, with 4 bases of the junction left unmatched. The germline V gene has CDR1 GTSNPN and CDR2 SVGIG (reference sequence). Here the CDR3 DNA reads TGTGCCTGGAGTGATGGGACAGGAGAAGAGACCCAGTACTTC. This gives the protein CAWSDGTGEETQYF.

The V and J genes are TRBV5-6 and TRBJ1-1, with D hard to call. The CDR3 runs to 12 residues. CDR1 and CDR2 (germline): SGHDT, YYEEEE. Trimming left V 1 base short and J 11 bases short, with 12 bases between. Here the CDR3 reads CASSLRRNAAFF. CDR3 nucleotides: TGTGCCAGCAGCTTGAGGAGGAACGCGGCTTTCTTT. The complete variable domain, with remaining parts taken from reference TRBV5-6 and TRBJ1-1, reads DAGVTQSPTHLIKTRGQQVTLRCSPKSGHDTVSWYQQALGQGPQFIFQYYEEEERQRGNFPDRFSGHQFPNYSSELNVNALLLGDSALYLCASSLRRNAAFFGQGTRLTVV.

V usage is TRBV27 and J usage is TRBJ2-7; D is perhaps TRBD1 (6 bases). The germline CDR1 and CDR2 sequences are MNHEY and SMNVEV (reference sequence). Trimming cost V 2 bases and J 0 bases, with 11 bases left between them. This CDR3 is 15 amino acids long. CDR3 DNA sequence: TGTGCCAGCAGTTTAAGTCAGGGGAGCTCCTACGAGCAGTACTTC. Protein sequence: CASSLSQGSSYEQYF.

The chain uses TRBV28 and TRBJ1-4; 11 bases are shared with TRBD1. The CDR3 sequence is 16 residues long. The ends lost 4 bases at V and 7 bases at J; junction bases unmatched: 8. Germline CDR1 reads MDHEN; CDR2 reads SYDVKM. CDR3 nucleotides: TGTGCCAGCAGTTCCACCGGACAGGGGGCGGGTGAAAAACTGTTTTTT. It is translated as CASSSTGQGAGEKLFF.

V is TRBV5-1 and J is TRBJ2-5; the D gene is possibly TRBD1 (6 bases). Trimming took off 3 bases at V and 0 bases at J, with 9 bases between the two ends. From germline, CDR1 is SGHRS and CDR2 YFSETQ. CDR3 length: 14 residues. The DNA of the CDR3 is TGCGCCAGCAGCTCGAGGGGGTACCAAGAGACCCAGTACTTC. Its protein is CASSSRGYQETQYF.

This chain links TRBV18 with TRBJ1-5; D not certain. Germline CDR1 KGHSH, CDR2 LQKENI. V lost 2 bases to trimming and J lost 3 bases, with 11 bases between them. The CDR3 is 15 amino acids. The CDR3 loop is CASSPRERDNQPQHF. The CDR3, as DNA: TGTGCCAGCTCACCAAGGGAGAGGGACAATCAGCCCCAGCATTTT.

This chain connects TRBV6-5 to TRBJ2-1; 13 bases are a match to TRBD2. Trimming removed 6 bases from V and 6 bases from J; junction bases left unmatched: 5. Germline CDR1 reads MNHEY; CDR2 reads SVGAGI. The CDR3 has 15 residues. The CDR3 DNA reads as TGTGCCAGCAGAACACTAGCGGGGGGGCGCAATGAGCAGTTCTTC. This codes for CASRTLAGGRNEQFF.

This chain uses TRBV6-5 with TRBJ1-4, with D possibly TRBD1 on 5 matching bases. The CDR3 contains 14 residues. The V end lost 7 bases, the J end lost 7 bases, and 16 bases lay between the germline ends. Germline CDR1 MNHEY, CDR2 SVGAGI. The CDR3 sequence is CASKKRGVGEKLFF. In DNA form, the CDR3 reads TGTGCCAGCAAAAAGCGGGGGGTTGGTGAAAAACTGTTTTTT.

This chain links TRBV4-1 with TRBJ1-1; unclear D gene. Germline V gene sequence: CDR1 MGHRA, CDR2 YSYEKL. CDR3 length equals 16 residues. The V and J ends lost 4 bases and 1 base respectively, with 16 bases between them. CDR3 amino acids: CASSPVPLGGNTEAFF. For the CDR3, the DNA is TGCGCCAGCAGCCCTGTCCCCCTCGGCGGGAACACTGAAGCTTTCTTT.

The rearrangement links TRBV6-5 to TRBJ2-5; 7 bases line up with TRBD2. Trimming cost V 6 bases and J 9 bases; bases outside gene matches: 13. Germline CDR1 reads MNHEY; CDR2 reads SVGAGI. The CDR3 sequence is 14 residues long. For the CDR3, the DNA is TGTGCCAGCAGAACACGGACAAGCGGGGTGGCCCAGTACTTC. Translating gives CASRTRTSGVAQYF.

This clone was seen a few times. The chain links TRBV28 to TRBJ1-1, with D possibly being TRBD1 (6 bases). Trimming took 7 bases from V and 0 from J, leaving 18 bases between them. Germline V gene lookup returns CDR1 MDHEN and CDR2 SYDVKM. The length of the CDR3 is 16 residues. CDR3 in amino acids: CASKKGDGRLNTEAFF. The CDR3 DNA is TGTGCCAGCAAAAAGGGGGACGGCCGCCTGAACACTGAAGCTTTCTTT.